The present T cell receptor (beta chain) was sequenced within a study of CD8 T cells in Susac syndrome. V was clipped by 4 bases and J by 0 bases, with 16 bases between them. This CDR3 comprises 18 residues. With random hexamers, reverse transcription was performed on roughly 0.5 to 1 ug of RNA. The immunoSEQ assay covered 54 Vbeta and 13 Jbeta segments for CDR3. TCRdb re-derived calls from the immunoSEQ multiplex PCR reads in MiXCR, one entry per CDR3 protein. The table has 150,000 to 200,000 distinct CDR3 sequences, 90% to 95% seen once. CD8+ and CD4+ T cells taken from blood had their TCR beta sequenced. It was negative isolation that provided the CD8+ and CD4+ T cells, whereas TEMRA cells were enriched by FACS.

The chain joins TRBV12-3 or TRBV12-4 to TRBJ1-6, with a weak D call TRBD1 (5 bases). The sample was CD4+ T cells from PBMCs. The clonotype originates from a human donor with multiple sclerosis. This chain's CDR3 is CASSSPGGTSSYNSPLHF. CDR3 sequence (DNA): TGTGCCAGCAGTTCCCCGGGGGGAACGAGCTCCTATAATTCACCCCTCCACTTT.